The 10 T cell receptor beta chains below all came from one sample that was sequenced in a study of blood T cells in healthy people across ages. Through a sample-barcoded 5' primer and a J-beta primer mix, a second PCR was run for about 6 to 12 cycles. TCRdb analysed the 5' RACE reads with MiXCR anew, one entry per CDR3 protein. This sample has about 840,000 distinct CDR3 sequences, with almost 30% found just once. This sample was shared with a second study, whose subject was T cells of mothers and their children.

The sequenced sample consisted of blood. The receptors stem from a woman in her thirties or forties in good health.

V and J are TRBV5-1 and TRBJ2-3; D call uncertain. V was clipped by 4 bases and J by 4 bases, with 19 bases between them. The CDR3 extends over 16 amino acids. Germline values: CDR1 SGHRS, CDR2 YFSETQ. Here the CDR3 DNA reads TGCGCCAGCAGCACCCAATGGTCGGCTCGCCCAGATACGCAGTATTTT. This encodes CASSTQWSARPDTQYF. Full variable domain (missing parts from reference TRBV5-1 and TRBJ2-3): KAGVTQTPRYLIKTRGQQVTLSCSPISGHRSVSWYQQTPGQGLQFLFEYFSETQRNKGNFPGRFSGRQFSNSRSEMNVSTLELGDSALYLCASSTQWSARPDTQYFGPGTRLTVL.

This chain joins TRBV7-3 and TRBJ2-1, with unresolved D. Germline CDR1 reads SGHTA; CDR2 reads FQGTGA. The CDR3 has 15 residues. V gave up 0 bases and J gave up 5 bases, with 11 bases separating them. DNA of the CDR3: TGTGCCAGCAGCTTAACGTTCGACGGAGACAATGAGCAGTTCTTC. This gives the protein CASSLTFDGDNEQFF.

The rearrangement uses TRBV19 and TRBJ1-2; D not certain. Trimming removed 1 base from V and 2 bases from J, with 11 bases in between. This CDR3 region has 15 residues. The germline gives CDR1 LNHDA, CDR2 SQIVND (reference sequence). The CDR3 DNA reads TGTGCCAGTAGTATAGTGGCCGGGAACAACTATGGCTACACCTTC. Its protein product is CASSIVAGNNYGYTF.

This clonotype has at least ten counts. The J gene is TRBJ2-1, the V gene TRBV7-2, with D unresolved. Between the trimmed V and J ends, which lost 3 bases and 0 bases, there was a span of 18 bases. This CDR3 has 18 amino acids. CDR1 and CDR2 from the germline V gene are SGHTA and FQGNSA. Here the CDR3 reads CASSLDPPGQSSYNEQFF. The CDR3 bases are TGTGCCAGCAGCTTGGATCCCCCGGGTCAGAGCTCCTACAATGAGCAGTTCTTC.

The genes are TRBV5-1 and TRBJ2-3; 11 nucleotides align to TRBD1. The CDR3 contains 15 residues. Looked up from germline, CDR1 is SGHRS and CDR2 is YFSETQ. The V and J ends lost 5 bases and 6 bases, in that order; junction bases with no gene match: 8. CDR3 coding DNA: TGCGCCAGCAGGATCCCGGGACAGGGGGATGATACGCAGTATTTT. Translated: CASRIPGQGDDTQYF. Drawing the rest from reference TRBV5-1 and TRBJ2-3, the complete variable domain is KAGVTQTPRYLIKTRGQQVTLSCSPISGHRSVSWYQQTPGQGLQFLFEYFSETQRNKGNFPGRFSGRQFSNSRSEMNVSTLELGDSALYLCASRIPGQGDDTQYFGPGTRLTVL.

V usage is TRBV7-2 and J usage is TRBJ1-2; 7 nucleotides agree with TRBD1. CDR3 length: 13 residues. V was clipped by 3 bases and J by 12 bases; unmatched bases: 10. Per germline, CDR1 SGHTA and CDR2 FQGNSA. CDR3 sequence reads: CASSLDRRGGHTF. In DNA form, the CDR3 reads TGTGCCAGCAGCTTGGACAGGCGGGGCGGCCACACCTTC.

The V gene is TRBV6-4, the J gene TRBJ2-3, with 8 bases fitting TRBD1. Trimming took 3 bases from V and 0 from J; bases not matched to a gene: 2. The CDR3 loop spans 15 amino acids. Per germline, CDR1 MRHNA and CDR2 SNTAGT. The CDR3 nucleotides read TGTGCCAGCAGTGAGGGGACAGGAAGCACAGATACGCAGTATTTT. Encoded protein: CASSEGTGSTDTQYF.

V usage is TRBV5-1 and J usage is TRBJ2-7; TRBD1 matches at 8 bases. The V segment lost 4 bases and the J segment 3 bases; nucleotides outside the gene matches: 9. The CDR3 has 15 amino acids. Germline CDR1 SGHRS, CDR2 YFSETQ. The CDR3: CASSATTGAFYEQYF. In DNA, the CDR3 is TGCGCCAGCAGCGCTACGACAGGGGCCTTCTACGAGCAGTACTTC.

This clonotype was recorded many times. The chain uses TRBV27 and TRBJ2-3; unclear D gene. CDR3 length: 14 residues. With 2 bases removed from V and 2 bases from J, the gap between germline ends came to 8 bases. The germline V gene encodes CDR1 MNHEY and CDR2 SMNVEV (reference sequence). The CDR3 region has the DNA TGTGCCAGCAGTTTAGCGGCGACCACAGATACGCAGTATTTT. Its protein is CASSLAATTDTQYF.

This clonotype came up many times. The rearrangement joins TRBV28 to TRBJ2-7, with D possibly TRBD1 on 5 matching bases. The germline V gene has CDR1 MDHEN and CDR2 SYDVKM. The CDR3 is 15 residues long. Trimming shortened V by 3 bases and J by 4 bases, and 16 bases separated the two germline ends. This CDR3 is CASSFKGSGWYEQYF. The CDR3 nucleotides are TGTGCCAGCAGTTTCAAGGGGTCAGGCTGGTACGAGCAGTACTTC.